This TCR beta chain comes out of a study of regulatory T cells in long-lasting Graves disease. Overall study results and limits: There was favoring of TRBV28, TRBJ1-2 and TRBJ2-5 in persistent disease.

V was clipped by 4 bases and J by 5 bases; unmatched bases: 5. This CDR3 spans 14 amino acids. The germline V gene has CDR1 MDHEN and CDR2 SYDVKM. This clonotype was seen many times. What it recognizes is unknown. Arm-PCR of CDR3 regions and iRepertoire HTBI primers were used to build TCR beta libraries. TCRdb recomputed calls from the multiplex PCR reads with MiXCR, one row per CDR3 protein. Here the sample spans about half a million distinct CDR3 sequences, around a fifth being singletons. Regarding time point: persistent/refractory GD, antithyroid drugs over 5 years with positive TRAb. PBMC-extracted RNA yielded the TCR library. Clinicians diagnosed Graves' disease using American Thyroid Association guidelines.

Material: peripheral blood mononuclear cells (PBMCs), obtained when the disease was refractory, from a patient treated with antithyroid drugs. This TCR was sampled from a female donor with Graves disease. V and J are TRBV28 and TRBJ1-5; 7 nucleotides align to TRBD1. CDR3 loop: CASSSTGEDQPQHF. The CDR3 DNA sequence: TGTGCCAGCAGTTCTACAGGGGAAGATCAGCCCCAGCATTTT.